This T cell receptor (beta chain) was documented in a study of breast tumors, draining lymph nodes, adjacent tissues listed by TCRdb under 2016. Regarding the complete study: TCR beta repertoires were compared across tumor, adjacent nontumor tissue and axillary lymph nodes obtained from breast cancer patients. The study was designed to assess the relationships and possible T-cell exchange between tumor, surrounding tissue and draining lymph node repertoires in human breast cancer.

From a lookup of the germline V gene (reference sequence), CDR1 and CDR2 are LNHDA and SQIVND. At the junction V is shortened by 10 bases and J by 2 bases; bases outside the gene matches: 7. The CDR3 goes from the cysteine to the phenylalanine over 13 residues. Here the CDR3 DNA is all that survives: 39 bases in frame from base 1. This clonotype was observed a single time. Its antigen specificity is not known. Base qualities were left out, and no much larger clone turns up one base away. One read alone is weak evidence. Sequencing relied on an Illumina HiSeq 2000. Multiplex PCR amplification was used to generate the TCR beta chain libraries. High-throughput sequencing was used to analyze the amplified TCR beta chain products. TCRdb ran its own pipeline on the public reads, namely fastp trimming at Q25 and MiXCR clone calling, and kept in-frame beta chains. Each CDR3 protein appears once, grouped with its most common genes and DNA. Across this sample there are some 10,000 distinct CDR3 sequences, with approximately 50% seen only once. Of the sample, less than 45% falls within the top ten clones.

Beyond this particular receptor, the publication reports: In luminal-like breast cancer, tumor and nontumor tissue repertoires resembled each other significantly more than in basal-like breast cancer. A scenario in which most tumor T cells derive from the lymph node and then expand within tumor tissue was judged to be consistent with the data. T-cell repertoire diversity in tumors was found to be lower than in lymph nodes but higher than in nontumor tissue, and preferential V and J gene usage was observed. The study presented the conclusion that tumor T cells originate in lymph nodes as consistent with a hypothesis, not as something directly demonstrated.

The source of this sequence is a female donor with breast cancer. Some clones in this sample may be carry-over from other donors' samples. In this chain, TRBV19 is recombined with TRBJ2-7; 8 nucleotides in the junction match TRBD1. The sequencing input was breast tumor tissue. The CDR3 in this case is CATRDRRTYEQYF. The nucleotide sequence is given as TGTGCCACCAGGGACAGGAGGACCTACGAGCAGTACTTC.